One sample yielded the 18 T cell receptor beta chains listed below, sequenced in a study of control samples from healthy donors and cancer patients. The table came from immunoSEQ multiplex PCR; TCRdb's copy has only in-frame clones and leaves some out. The table includes 85,000 to 120,000 clones, roughly 94% detected once. Sequencing was carried out using blood. The receptor source for this set is a woman aged 18-29 years in good health.

V and J are TRBV7-9 and TRBJ1-5; 9 nucleotides align to TRBD1. CDR3 length: 15 residues. Germline V lookup: CDR1 SEHNR, CDR2 FQNEAQ (reference sequence). With V trimmed by 5 bases and J by 4 bases, 6 bases remained unmatched. The CDR3: CASSAGTGLNQPQHF. The CDR3 nucleotides are TGTGCCAGCAGCGCCGGGACAGGGTTAAATCAGCCCCAGCATTTT.

V usage is TRBV20-1 and J usage is TRBJ2-7; 7 bases map to TRBD1. In germline, CDR1 is DFQATT, CDR2 SNEGSKA (reference sequence). Trimming cost V 6 bases and J 7 bases; bases outside gene matches: 6. There are 11 residues in the CDR3. The CDR3, as DNA: TGCAGTGCCCCGACAGGGTTTGAGCAGTACTTC. Residues: CSAPTGFEQYF.

CDR3 in amino acids: CASSQGGAHQPQHF. CDR3 bases: TGTGCCAGCAGCCAAGGGGGGGCGCATCAGCCCCAGCATTTT. The chain has TRBV4-2 and TRBJ1-5; a possible D gene is TRBD1 (6 bases). The CDR3 is 14 residues long. CDR1 and CDR2 from the germline V gene are LGHNA and YNFKEQ. V lost 1 base, J lost 5 bases, and 9 bases lay in between.

The chain uses TRBV6-2 or TRBV6-3 and TRBJ1-2; 9 bases agree with TRBD1. Trimming cost V 4 bases and J 5 bases; bases outside gene matches: 2. The CDR3 totals 13 residues. Germline lookup yields CDR1 MNHEY and CDR2 SVGEGT. CDR3 DNA: TGTGCCAGCAGTTTCGGGACAGGGTATGGCTACACCTTC. Amino acid sequence: CASSFGTGYGYTF.

The chain recombines TRBV2 with TRBJ2-7; tentatively, D is TRBD1 or TRBD2 (5 bases each). This CDR3 is 15 amino acids long. The germline V and J ends were trimmed by 6 bases and 6 bases, with 21 bases remaining between them. The germline V gene encodes CDR1 SNHLY and CDR2 FYNNEI. In DNA, the CDR3 is TGTGCCAGCAGCCAAGGGACGACTGGCGTACGCGAGCAGTACTTC. This gives the protein CASSQGTTGVREQYF. Full variable domain (remainder filled in from reference TRBV2 and TRBJ2-7): EPEVTQTPSHQVTQMGQEVILRCVPISNHLYFYWYRQILGQKVEFLVSFYNNEISEKSEIFDDQFSVERPDGSNFTLKIRSTKLEDSAMYFCASSQGTTGVREQYFGPGTRLTVT.

Remarks on this clone: Other DNA sequences of this sample code for an identical CDR3. This rearrangement joins TRBV5-1 to TRBJ1-1; no clear D gene. CDR1 SGHRS and CDR2 YFSETQ come from the germline V gene. Trimming took 0 bases from V and 0 from J, leaving 3 bases between them. The CDR3 loop spans 13 amino acids. CDR3: CASSLAVNTEAFF. The CDR3 DNA sequence: TGCGCCAGCAGCTTGGCAGTGAACACTGAAGCTTTCTTT. Supplemented by reference TRBV5-1 and TRBJ1-1, the full variable domain reads KAGVTQTPRYLIKTRGQQVTLSCSPISGHRSVSWYQQTPGQGLQFLFEYFSETQRNKGNFPGRFSGRQFSNSRSEMNVSTLELGDSALYLCASSLAVNTEAFFGQGTRLTVV.

The V and J genes are TRBV24-1 and TRBJ2-2; D is perhaps TRBD1 (6 bases). Deletions cut 7 bases from V and 1 base from J, with 12 bases between. Germline V gene data show CDR1 as KGHDR and CDR2 as SFDVKD. CDR3 length: 15 amino acids. The CDR3 is CATRQGKKNTGELFF. CDR3 in DNA: TGTGCCACCAGACAGGGAAAAAAGAACACCGGGGAGCTGTTTTTT.

V and J are TRBV11-2 and TRBJ2-3; TRBD1 matches 9 bases. Losses at the gene ends were 0 bases for V and 3 bases for J; bases not matched to a gene: 4. The CDR3 length is 16 residues. Germline loops: CDR1 SGHAT, CDR2 FQNNGV. The CDR3 DNA is TGTGCCAGCAGCTTAGATCTGACAGGGGGTACAGATACGCAGTATTTT. Translated: CASSLDLTGGTDTQYF.

The chain couples TRBV28 to TRBJ2-1, with 10 bases fitting TRBD2. V trimming: 5 bases; J trimming: 8 bases; junction bases outside the gene matches: 15. The CDR3 is 17 amino acids. CDR1 is MDHEN, CDR2 SYDVKM, per germline. The CDR3 sequence is CASSPSSGGRGMDEQFF. The CDR3 coding sequence is TGTGCCAGCAGTCCTTCTAGCGGGGGACGCGGTATGGATGAGCAGTTCTTC.

The chain uses TRBV5-1 and TRBJ2-1, with 12 bases lining up with TRBD2. CDR3 size: 15 residues. J lost 8 bases, V lost 4 bases, and 7 bases had no gene match. The germline gives CDR1 SGHRS, CDR2 YFSETQ. Here the CDR3 DNA reads TGCGCCAGCAGCCCCACCGGGACTAGCGGGCATGAGCAGTTCTTC. Amino acids: CASSPTGTSGHEQFF.

This clone was recorded once. The chain uses TRBV24-1 and TRBJ2-7, with a weak D call TRBD2 (5 bases). This CDR3 has 13 amino acids. CDR1 and CDR2 from the germline V gene are KGHDR and SFDVKD. Trimming took off 5 bases at V and 4 bases at J, with 11 bases between the two ends. CDR3 nucleotide sequence: TGTGCCACCAGTGTTCCCGGGGAGTACGAGCAGTACTTC. Protein sequence: CATSVPGEYEQYF.

This chain connects TRBV27 to TRBJ2-7; possibly TRBD1 for D (5 bases). CDR1 MNHEY and CDR2 SMNVEV come from the germline V gene (reference sequence). The CDR3 has 13 amino acids. V dropped 0 bases and J dropped 3 bases, with 6 bases sitting between them. CDR3 protein: CASSLSTDYEQYF. The CDR3 coding sequence is TGTGCCAGCAGTTTATCGACAGACTACGAGCAGTACTTC.

The chain carries TRBV15 and TRBJ1-2; D gene ambiguous. This CDR3 has 13 residues. Germline V gene data show CDR1 as LNHNV and CDR2 as YYDKDF (reference sequence). The V end lost 9 bases, the J end lost 5 bases, and 16 bases lay between the germline ends. The CDR3 sequence: CATTQDLNYGYTF. CDR3 DNA sequence: TGTGCCACTACCCAGGACCTGAATTATGGCTACACCTTC.

The J gene is TRBJ1-6, the V gene TRBV27; the D is unclear. The CDR3 is 15 residues long. Trimming cost V 0 bases and J 5 bases, with 8 bases left between them. Germline V CDR1 and CDR2: MNHEY, SMNVEV (reference sequence). This CDR3 reads CASSLSYRDNSPLHF. The CDR3 DNA reads as TGTGCCAGCAGTTTATCGTACAGAGATAATTCACCCCTCCACTTT.

The chain carries TRBV5-1 and TRBJ2-7; a weak D match, TRBD1 (5 bases). V shed 3 bases and J shed 4 bases, with 14 bases lying between them. The germline gives CDR1 SGHRS, CDR2 YFSETQ. There are 14 residues in the CDR3. Here the CDR3 reads CASSSIAQGYEQYF. The CDR3 region has the DNA TGCGCCAGCAGCTCTATAGCTCAGGGTTACGAGCAGTACTTC.

The chain is built from TRBV19 and TRBJ1-1; no clear D gene. The CDR3 is 14 amino acids. The ends were cut back, 4 bases at V and 0 bases at J, with 9 bases in the middle. Germline V gene data show CDR1 as LNHDA and CDR2 as SQIVND (reference sequence). CDR3 coding DNA: TGTGCCAGTAGTACCATCGCTATGAACACTGAAGCTTTCTTT. Its translation: CASSTIAMNTEAFF.

The chain has TRBV10-3 and TRBJ1-1; tentatively, D is TRBD1 (6 bases). Trimming cost V 6 bases and J 3 bases, with 20 bases left between them. The CDR3 spans 16 residues. The V gene's germline CDR1 is ENHRY and CDR2 SYGVKD. For the CDR3, the DNA is TGTGCCATCAGCGCGACGGGCTCGGGGGCATACACTGAAGCTTTCTTT. Translating gives CAISATGSGAYTEAFF.

The chain combines TRBV5-1 with TRBJ2-3; D not resolved. The germline V gene has CDR1 SGHRS and CDR2 YFSETQ. Between the trimmed V and J ends, which lost 0 bases and 2 bases, there was a span of 7 bases. This CDR3 comprises 14 residues. This CDR3 is CASSLGAFTDTQYF. CDR3 in DNA: TGCGCCAGCAGCTTGGGGGCCTTCACAGATACGCAGTATTTT.